These 30 T cell receptor beta chains came from one sample sequenced in a study of blood T cells in healthy people across ages. Sample-barcoded 5' priming and a J-beta primer mix drove a second PCR of 7 to 11 cycles. Using its own MiXCR run on the 5' RACE reads, TCRdb lists one record per CDR3 protein. The sample lists hundreds of thousands of distinct CDR3 sequences, less than 40% occurring once. Sample: blood. The receptors derive from a woman older than 75 in good health.

This clonotype was seen at least ten times. The CDR3 region is CASSLVQGQHEQFF. In DNA form, the CDR3 reads TGCGCCAGCAGCTTGGTTCAGGGCCAACATGAGCAGTTCTTC. V is TRBV5-1 and J is TRBJ2-1; D might be TRBD1 (5 bases). This CDR3 is built from 14 residues. V lost 0 bases, J lost 8 bases, and 12 bases lay in between. CDR1 and CDR2 (germline): SGHRS, YFSETQ.

This clonotype was found a few times. With a much larger clone just one base away, this may be a read error. The V and J genes are TRBV5-1 and TRBJ1-2; D ambiguous. The CDR3 is 14 amino acids. V lost 0 bases, J lost 7 bases, and 13 bases lay in between. The V gene's germline CDR1 is SGHRS and CDR2 YFSETQ. The CDR3 DNA follows: TGCGCCAGCAGCTTGGAATTGGGTCGCGGTGGCTACACCTTC. Residues: CASSLELGRGGYTF. Combining the CDR3 with reference TRBV5-1 and TRBJ1-2 gives the whole variable domain KAGVTQTPRYLIKTRGQQVTLSCSPISGHRSVSWYQQTPGQGLQFLFEYFSETQRNKGNFPGRFSGRQFSNSRSEMNVSTLELGDSALYLCASSLELGRGGYTFGSGTRLTVV.

In its sample, this clonotype was seen many times. The V call is TRBV29-1, the J call TRBJ2-3; possibly TRBD1 for D (5 bases). CDR1 is SQVTM, CDR2 ANQGSEA, per germline. The CDR3 consists of 15 residues. Trimming removed 2 bases from V and 3 bases from J, with 15 bases in between. The CDR3 loop is CSVELGQGGTDTQYF. The CDR3 nucleotides read TGCAGCGTTGAACTGGGGCAGGGTGGGACAGATACGCAGTATTTT.

V gene TRBV20-1 combines with J gene TRBJ2-6; no firm D call. Per germline, CDR1 DFQATT and CDR2 SNEGSKA (reference sequence). The CDR3 contains 13 residues. With 2 bases removed from V and 0 bases from J, the gap between germline ends came to 2 bases. CDR3 protein: CSARTSGANVLTF. CDR3 nucleotide sequence: TGCAGTGCTAGAACCTCTGGGGCCAACGTCCTGACTTTC.

This clonotype occurred many times. This chain connects TRBV6-1 to TRBJ2-5; tentatively, D is TRBD2 (5 bases). Trimming took 4 bases from V and 5 from J, leaving 17 bases between them. The germline V gene has CDR1 MNHNS and CDR2 SASEGT. The CDR3 loop spans 15 amino acids. The CDR3 reads CASSVDSGRLETQYF. The CDR3 region has the DNA TGTGCCAGCAGTGTTGACTCTGGGAGACTGGAGACCCAGTACTTC.

The chain recombines TRBV28 with TRBJ1-2; 12 bases line up with TRBD1. In germline, CDR1 is MDHEN, CDR2 SYDVKM. The CDR3 has 17 residues. The ends lost 5 bases at V and 2 bases at J; junction bases unmatched: 9. CDR3 nucleotides: TGTGCCAGCAGTCCACTGGGACAGGGGGCCGGGAACTATGGCTACACCTTC. It is translated as CASSPLGQGAGNYGYTF.

In its sample, this clonotype was seen many times. The rearrangement joins TRBV20-1 to TRBJ1-2; D is possibly TRBD1 (5 bases). Germline V lookup: CDR1 DFQATT, CDR2 SNEGSKA (reference sequence). With 5 bases removed from V and 8 bases from J, the gap between germline ends came to 15 bases. The CDR3 extends over 12 amino acids. The CDR3 sequence is CSAALRGRGYTF. CDR3 sequence (DNA): TGCAGTGCTGCCTTGCGGGGCCGGGGCTACACCTTC.

About this clonotype: This may stem from a read error, because a much larger clone lies one nucleotide away. This chain joins TRBV20-1 and TRBJ2-5; unclear D gene. Trimming pared 6 bases from V and 11 bases from J, leaving 19 bases between. Germline V gene lookup returns CDR1 DFQATT and CDR2 SNEGSKA (reference sequence). This CDR3 has 12 residues. CDR3 bases: TGCAGTGCCTCTAACTATGGGAATGAGCAGTACTTC. The encoded protein is CSASNYGNEQYF.

The chain is built from TRBV18 and TRBJ1-6, with TRBD1 matching over 8 bases. Per the germline V gene, CDR1 is KGHSH and CDR2 is LQKENI. The CDR3 totals 16 residues. V lost 3 bases, J lost 7 bases, and 8 bases stayed unmatched. The CDR3 region is CASSPDRGEANSPLHF. The CDR3 DNA sequence: TGTGCCAGCTCACCTGACAGGGGAGAGGCGAATTCACCCCTCCACTTT. Based on the CDR3 plus reference TRBV18 and TRBJ1-6, the full variable domain is NAGVMQNPRHLVRRRGQEARLRCSPMKGHSHVYWYRQLPEEGLKFMVYLQKENIIDESGMPKERFSAEFPKEGPSILRIQQVVRGDSAAYFCASSPDRGEANSPLHFGNGTRLTVT.

Turning to this clonotype: A much larger clonotype is one base distant, so this may be a read error. The V gene is TRBV27, the J gene TRBJ1-5; perhaps TRBD1 as D (6 bases). V shed 11 bases and J shed 4 bases, with 15 bases lying between them. This CDR3 comprises 13 residues. Per germline, CDR1 MNHEY and CDR2 SMNVEV (reference sequence). The DNA for the CDR3 is TGTGCCTGCTCAAAAGGGGGGAATCAGCCCCAGCATTTT. The encoded protein is CACSKGGNQPQHF.

Concerning this clonotype itself: This may stem from a read error, because a much larger clone lies one nucleotide away. V is TRBV11-1 and J is TRBJ2-7, with 10 bases matching TRBD2. V was pared by 5 bases and J by 12 bases, with 19 bases of the junction left unmatched. The CDR3 is 16 residues long. Germline V CDR1 and CDR2: SGHAT, FQDESV (reference sequence). In DNA form, the CDR3 reads TGTGCCAGCAGCGACCACCTAGCGGGGGTGAGAGAGACCCGGTACTTC. This gives the protein CASSDHLAGVRETRYF.

This clonotype has at least ten counts. This sequence joins TRBV12-3 or TRBV12-4 and TRBJ2-4; D gene unclear. The V and J ends lost 3 bases and 4 bases respectively, with 7 bases between them. This CDR3 is built from 13 residues. This CDR3 is CASSFDRKNIQYF. CDR3 DNA: TGTGCCAGCAGTTTCGATAGGAAAAACATTCAGTACTTC.

This clonotype was observed at least ten times. This chain links TRBV15 with TRBJ2-3, with 7 nucleotides matching TRBD2. The CDR3 has 16 residues. V trimming: 1 base; J trimming: 0 bases; junction bases outside the gene matches: 4. The germline V gene has CDR1 LNHNV and CDR2 YYDKDF (reference sequence). The CDR3: CATSRGGGSSTDTQYF. The CDR3 DNA is TGTGCCACCAGCAGAGGGGGGGGGTCTAGCACAGATACGCAGTATTTT.

The rearrangement links TRBV5-1 to TRBJ2-7; 8 bases are a match to TRBD1. Trimming cost V 3 bases and J 1 base; bases outside gene matches: 12. The CDR3 is 17 residues long. Germline CDR1 SGHRS, CDR2 YFSETQ. CDR3 in amino acids: CASSSRIGQGVSYEQYF. The CDR3 DNA sequence: TGCGCCAGCAGCTCGAGGATTGGACAGGGAGTATCCTACGAGCAGTACTTC.

This clonotype has a count of ten or more. The chain recombines TRBV12-3 or TRBV12-4 with TRBJ2-1; 8 bases map to TRBD1. The CDR3 runs 15 residues. V lost 6 bases to trimming and J lost 4 bases; unmatched junction nucleotides: 8. As DNA, the CDR3 is TGTGCCAGCAGCCCAGACAGGGGACCTTACAATGAGCAGTTCTTC. The encoded protein is CASSPDRGPYNEQFF.

This clonotype has a count of ten or more. The gene calls are TRBV4-1 and TRBJ2-5; D remains unclear. The germline V gene has CDR1 MGHRA and CDR2 YSYEKL. V lost 3 bases and J lost 5, with 10 bases in between. The CDR3 spans 13 residues. Written as DNA, the CDR3 is TGCGCCAGCAGCCAGGCCAGTTTGGAGACCCAGTACTTC. Its translation is CASSQASLETQYF.

About this clonotype itself: A much larger clone lies a single base off, so this may be a read error. The genes are TRBV20-1 and TRBJ2-3, with TRBD2 matching over 9 bases. CDR1 is DFQATT, CDR2 SNEGSKA, per germline (reference sequence). The CDR3 is made up of 14 amino acids. CDR3 sequence reads: CSPSAGGLGDTQYF. CDR3 coding DNA: TGCAGCCCTTCGGCGGGGGGGTTGGGAGATACGCAGTATTTT.

At least ten counts were recorded for this clonotype. The rearrangement joins TRBV20-1 to TRBJ2-3; 11 bases are a match to TRBD2. Losses at the gene ends were 5 bases for V and 0 bases for J; bases not matched to a gene: 10. The CDR3 runs 17 residues. Per germline, CDR1 DFQATT and CDR2 SNEGSKA (reference sequence). DNA for the CDR3: TGCAGTGCTTTTAGCGGGGGGGCCCCGACTAGCACAGATACGCAGTATTTT. It yields the protein CSAFSGGAPTSTDTQYF.

This clonotype was picked up many times. The chain recombines TRBV7-8 with TRBJ1-5; TRBD1 matches at 7 bases. J gave up 6 bases and V 5 bases, and 10 bases lay outside the gene matches. CDR1 is SGHVS and CDR2 is FQNEAQ in the germline V gene. The CDR3 contains 15 residues. This CDR3 reads CASSPMTGPSQPQHF. CDR3 DNA: TGTGCCAGCAGCCCTATGACAGGGCCGTCTCAGCCCCAGCATTTT.

This clonotype occurred many times. DNA for the CDR3: TGTGCCAGCAGCCCAACGGCCCGAAATGAGCAGTTCTTC. Translated, it gives CASSPTARNEQFF. The genes are TRBV7-3 and TRBJ2-1; D is ambiguous. Germline V CDR1 and CDR2: SGHTA, FQGTGA. The V and J ends lost 5 bases and 7 bases respectively, with 12 bases between them. The CDR3 runs to 13 residues. Combining the CDR3 with reference TRBV7-3 and TRBJ2-1 gives the whole variable domain GAGVSQTPSNKVTEKGKYVELRCDPISGHTALYWYRQSLGQGPEFLIYFQGTGAADDSGLPNDRFFAVRPEGSVSTLKIQRTERGDSAVYLCASSPTARNEQFFGPGTRLTVL.

A word on this clonotype: With a much larger clone just one base away, this may be a read error. The genes are TRBV12-3 or TRBV12-4 and TRBJ1-1; no clear D gene. The CDR3 totals 11 residues. CDR3 sequence reads: CPSSFRAEAFF. The CDR3, as DNA: TGTCCCAGCAGCTTCCGGGCTGAAGCTTTCTTT.

This clonotype showed up many times. The chain has TRBV6-1 and TRBJ2-4, with TRBD1 identical over 7 bases. CDR1 is MNHNS and CDR2 is SASEGT in the germline V gene. The CDR3 has 15 residues. The V and J ends lost 3 bases and 1 base, in that order; junction bases with no gene match: 3. For the CDR3, the DNA is TGTGCCAGCAGTGATAGACAGGGTGCCAAAAACATTCAGTACTTC. Translated, it gives CASSDRQGAKNIQYF.

The chain employs TRBV9 and TRBJ2-7, with TRBD2 matching 15 bases. The J call may be incorrect, as the DNA end agrees better with TRBJ2-4. In germline, CDR1 is SGDLS, CDR2 YYNGEE. This CDR3 spans 16 amino acids. The CDR3 reads CASSPGTSGGQNIQYF. The CDR3 DNA reads TGTGCCAGCAGCCCGGGGACTAGCGGGGGGCAAAACATTCAGTACTTC.

Note on this clonotype: Possible read error: a much larger clone is one base away. The J gene is TRBJ2-5, the V gene TRBV6-1; tentatively, D is TRBD1 or TRBD2 (6 bases each). V was shortened by 6 bases and J by 11 bases, with 22 bases between the two germline ends. In germline, CDR1 is MNHNS, CDR2 SASEGT. This CDR3 comprises 14 residues. CDR3 DNA sequence: TGTGCCAGCAGGGATATAGGGGGGTCGGAAGAGCAGTACTTC. It specifies CASRDIGGSEEQYF.

This clonotype was counted many times. The V gene is TRBV7-9, the J gene TRBJ1-2; the D is unclear. This CDR3 is built from 11 residues. Germline-derived CDR1 and CDR2 are SEHNR and FQNEAQ (reference sequence). Trimming removed 2 bases at V and 5 bases at J, with 3 bases between. For the CDR3, the DNA is TGTGCCAGCAGCTTACCTTATGGCTACACCTTC. Amino acid sequence: CASSLPYGYTF.

With regard to this clonotype: A much larger clone differs from this one at a single base, so this may be a read error. V usage is TRBV9 and J usage is TRBJ1-1; TRBD1 matches at 11 bases. The CDR3 spans 16 residues. Germline lookup yields CDR1 SGDLS and CDR2 YYNGEE. The CDR3 DNA is TGTGCCAGCACCCCACTCCTCCGGACAGGGGGCACTGAAGATTTCTTT. The encoded protein is CASTPLLRTGGTEDFF.

This clonotype came up many times. This chain connects TRBV4-2 to TRBJ2-3, with TRBD1 matching 7 bases. With 4 bases clipped from V and 4 bases from J, the junction kept 5 bases outside the gene matches. The CDR3 contains 14 residues. Germline assignment: CDR1 LGHNA and CDR2 YNFKEQ. The CDR3 DNA is TGTGCCAGCAGCCCCGGGACAGCACCAGATACGCAGTATTTT. It translates to CASSPGTAPDTQYF.

The chain has TRBV7-2 and TRBJ2-5; perhaps TRBD2 as D (6 bases). The closer fit of TRBJ2-7 to the DNA end suggests the J call may be wrong. Germline CDR1 and CDR2: SGHTA and FQGNSA. The CDR3 consists of 12 residues. In DNA form, the CDR3 reads TGTGCCAGCCGTAGCGGAACCTACGAGCAGTACTTC. Its protein product is CASRSGTYEQYF.

This clonotype was detected ten times or more. The chain is built from TRBV6-5 and TRBJ1-4, with 8 bases fitting TRBD1. Germline V gene lookup returns CDR1 MNHEY and CDR2 SVGAGI. This CDR3 region has 16 residues. V gave up 4 bases and J gave up 0 bases; unmatched junction bases: 4. The CDR3 sequence is CASSSGQGATNEKLFF. The DNA for the CDR3 is TGTGCCAGCAGTTCTGGACAGGGTGCAACTAATGAAAAACTGTTTTTT.

As regards this clonotype: Given a much more abundant clone one base away, this may be a read error. V gene TRBV7-3 combines with J gene TRBJ2-5; D might be TRBD2 (6 bases). CDR1 and CDR2 (germline): SGHTA, FQGTGA. The CDR3 runs to 14 residues. V was pared by 1 base and J by 11 bases, with 17 bases between. Written as DNA, the CDR3 is TGTGCCAGCAGCTTAAGTCGGAGGGAGAATGAGCAGTACTTC. This translates into CASSLSRRENEQYF.